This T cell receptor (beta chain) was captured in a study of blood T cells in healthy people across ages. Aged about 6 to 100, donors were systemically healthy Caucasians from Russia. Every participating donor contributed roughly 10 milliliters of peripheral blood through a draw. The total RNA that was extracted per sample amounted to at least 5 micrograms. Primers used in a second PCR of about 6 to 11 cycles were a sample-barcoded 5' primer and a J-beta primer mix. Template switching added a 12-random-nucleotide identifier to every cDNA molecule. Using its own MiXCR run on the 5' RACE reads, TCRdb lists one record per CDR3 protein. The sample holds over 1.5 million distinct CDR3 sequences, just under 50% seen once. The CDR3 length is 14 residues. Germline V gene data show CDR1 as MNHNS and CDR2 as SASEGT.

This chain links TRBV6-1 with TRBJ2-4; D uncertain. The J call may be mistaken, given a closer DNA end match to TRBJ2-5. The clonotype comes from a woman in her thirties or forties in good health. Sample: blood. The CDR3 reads CASSEATGRETQYF. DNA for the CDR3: TGTGCCAGCAGTGAAGCTACGGGTAGAGAGACCCAGTACTTC.